The 2 T cell receptor beta chains presented below share a single source sample, sequenced in a study of cytomegalovirus exposure and HLA in healthy donors. Researchers ran the PCR with 60 Vbeta and 13 Jbeta primers. Clones were read by immunoSEQ multiplex PCR, and TCRdb kept only the in-frame ones, dropping some. The table lists 90,000 to 150,000 clones, about 60% of them singletons, with 8% to 10% in the top ten. Input material: PBMCs. These receptors were taken from a man aged 40-49 years in good health and CMV-seropositive.

The genes are TRBV6-5 and TRBJ2-7; the D gene is possibly TRBD1 (5 bases). Trimming stripped 6 bases from V and 0 bases from J, with 12 bases between. The CDR3 spans 14 residues. Germline values: CDR1 MNHEY, CDR2 SVGAGI. The CDR3 sequence: CASRTRQISYEQYF. The DNA of the CDR3 is TGTGCCAGCAGGACCCGACAGATCTCCTACGAGCAGTACTTC.

Here the CDR3 DNA reads TGCGCCAGCAGCCCTCGCGCGGGGAACGAGGCAGATACGCAGTATTTT. This translates into CASSPRAGNEADTQYF. The V gene is TRBV5-1, the J gene TRBJ2-3, with D perhaps matching TRBD2 (6 bases). Germline V gene sequence: CDR1 SGHRS, CDR2 YFSETQ. Trimming pared 4 bases from V and 4 bases from J, leaving 19 bases between. There are 16 residues in the CDR3.